The 3 T cell receptor beta chains below all came from one sample that was sequenced in a study of blood T cell repertoires in COVID-19. The assay was immunoSEQ multiplex PCR, and TCRdb's table has in-frame clones only and misses some. Of roughly 260,000 clones listed, roughly 84% are singletons. Sequenced sample: peripheral blood. The origin of the receptors is a woman aged 18-29 years with acute or convalescent COVID-19.

This clone was seen just once. This rearrangement joins TRBV6-6 to TRBJ1-2; TRBD1 aligns across 8 bases. The CDR3 is 16 residues long. CDR1 MNHNY and CDR2 SVGAGI come from the germline V gene (reference sequence). The V segment lost 2 bases and the J segment 0 bases; nucleotides outside the gene matches: 5. The CDR3 protein is CASSYDDRGTNYGYTF. The CDR3 region has the DNA TGTGCCAGCAGTTACGACGACAGGGGAACTAACTATGGCTACACCTTC.

The chain is built from TRBV6-5 and TRBJ2-2, with D unclear. Trimming took off 2 bases at V and 4 bases at J, with 8 bases between the two ends. CDR3 length: 14 residues. The germline CDR1 and CDR2 sequences are MNHEY and SVGAGI. The CDR3 spells CASSYVRSTGELFF. CDR3 DNA: TGTGCCAGCAGTTACGTCAGAAGCACCGGGGAGCTGTTTTTT.

The chain couples TRBV5-1 to TRBJ1-2; D is unresolved. Germline assignment: CDR1 SGHRS and CDR2 YFSETQ. The CDR3 sequence is 12 residues long. V was pared by 3 bases and J by 8 bases, with 11 bases between. CDR3 sequence: CASSSSQAGYTF. CDR3 DNA: TGCGCCAGCAGCTCAAGTCAGGCGGGCTACACCTTC.